A selection of T cell receptor beta chains follows, all from one sample in a study of blood T cell repertoires in COVID-19. TCRdb keeps only in-frame clones here, not all; method: immunoSEQ multiplex PCR. Of 250,000 to 300,000 clones in the sample, roughly 85% were seen once. Material: PBMCs or T cells enriched from blood (not recorded which). These receptor sequences come from a woman between 50 and 59 years old who had been exposed to COVID-19. CDR3s include the opening cysteine and the closing phenylalanine or tryptophan. The D gene is left open where the match is weak. Size is omitted from some rows. Given values are once, few, many or a class for expanded clones.

J,D,size,V,CDR3,DNA
TRBJ2-6,TRBD1,-,TRBV18,CASSPGTGGAFGANVLTF,TGTGCCAGCTCACCCGGGACAGGGGGCGCATTTGGGGCCAACGTCCTGACTTTC
TRBJ1-1,-,few,TRBV5-1,CASSLGPEAFF,TGCGCCAGCAGCTTGGGGCCTGAAGCTTTCTTT
TRBJ2-2,TRBD2,once,TRBV5-4,CASSLNGGRLAGNTGELFF,TGTGCCAGCAGCTTAAATGGGGGAAGACTAGCGGGAAACACCGGGGAGCTGTTTTTT
TRBJ2-1,-,once,TRBV21-1,CASSITEQFF,TGTGCCAGCAGCATAACAGAGCAGTTCTTC
TRBJ1-1,-,-,TRBV27,CASSLTPVFHTEAFF,TGTGCCAGCAGTTTAACCCCGGTCTTCCACACTGAAGCTTTCTTT
TRBJ1-1,-,-,TRBV12-3/TRBV12-4,CASSLDREAFF,TGTGCCAGCAGTTTAGACAGGGAAGCTTTCTTT
TRBJ2-3,TRBD1,-,TRBV10-3,CAIRVSGGVGTDTQYF,TGTGCCATCAGGGTCTCAGGGGGCGTAGGGACAGATACGCAGTATTTT
TRBJ1-5,-,-,TRBV29-1,CSVTDGGAGNQPQHF,TGCAGCGTCACCGATGGGGGGGCCGGCAATCAGCCCCAGCATTTT
TRBJ1-1,-,-,TRBV19,CASSLVPGGTEAFF,TGTGCCAGTAGTCTAGTTCCCGGGGGCACTGAAGCTTTCTTT
TRBJ1-6,TRBD1,-,TRBV9,CASSTGTDNSPLHF,TGTGCCAGCAGCACCGGGACAGACAATTCACCCCTCCACTTT
TRBJ1-5,TRBD1,-,TRBV19,CASTSGGPEEHF,TGTGCCAGCACATCAGGGGGTCCCGAGGAGCATTTT
TRBJ1-1,-,-,TRBV30,CAWRNSTGRTEAFF,TGTGCCTGGAGAAACTCGACAGGCCGCACTGAAGCTTTCTTT
TRBJ1-1,-,few,TRBV7-2,CASSFVGAPEAFF,TGTGCCAGCAGCTTTGTAGGGGCTCCTGAAGCTTTCTTT
TRBJ2-3,TRBD2,-,TRBV29-1,CSAVGLAGIDTQYF,TGCAGCGCCGTGGGACTAGCAGGGATAGATACGCAGTATTTT
TRBJ1-6,-,-,TRBV19,CASSPGSENSPLHF,TGTGCCAGTAGCCCGGGGTCGGAAAATTCACCCCTCCACTTT
TRBJ1-1,-,-,TRBV28,CASSPERGLLNTEAFF,TGTGCCAGCAGCCCAGAGAGAGGCTTACTGAACACTGAAGCTTTCTTT
TRBJ1-1,TRBD1,-,TRBV7-6,CASSPGQGRLAFF,TGTGCCAGCAGCCCGGGACAGGGGCGTTTGGCTTTCTTT
TRBJ2-1,-,once,TRBV25-1,CASSVGTGLSYNEQFF,TGTGCCAGCAGTGTGGGGACTGGGCTCTCCTACAATGAGCAGTTCTTC
TRBJ2-7,-,-,TRBV7-8,CASSLGTAYEQYF,TGTGCCAGCAGCTTAGGGACAGCCTACGAGCAGTACTTC
TRBJ1-6,TRBD1,-,TRBV5-4,CASSWDRNSPLHF,TGTGCCAGCAGCTGGGACAGAAATTCACCCCTCCACTTT
TRBJ2-5,TRBD2,-,TRBV7-2,CASSLQAGGRETQYF,TGTGCCAGCAGCTTACAAGCGGGGGGTCGAGAGACCCAGTACTTC
TRBJ1-2,-,-,TRBV18,CASSPSTGPDYGYTF,TGTGCCAGCTCACCAAGTACAGGGCCCGACTATGGCTACACCTTC
TRBJ1-2,-,-,TRBV5-6,CASSSSSRLYGYTF,TGTGCCAGCAGCTCTAGTTCGCGGTTGTATGGCTACACCTTC
TRBJ2-1,TRBD2,-,TRBV7-2,CASRRTSGGTGDEQFF,TGTGCCAGCAGGCGGACTAGCGGGGGGACCGGTGATGAGCAGTTCTTC
TRBJ2-7,TRBD1,-,TRBV7-8,CASSFGGTGLYEQYF,TGTGCCAGCAGCTTTGGGGGGACAGGGCTCTACGAGCAGTACTTC
TRBJ2-5,TRBD2,-,TRBV6-1,CASSEVEAGPQETQYF,TGTGCCAGCAGTGAAGTAGAAGCGGGGCCCCAAGAGACCCAGTACTTC
TRBJ2-7,TRBD2,-,TRBV28,CASSRGGGGAGSSYEQYF,TGTGCCAGCAGTAGGGGCGGCGGGGGGGCCGGGAGCTCCTACGAGCAGTACTTC
TRBJ1-1,-,-,TRBV7-2,CASSLIAGRPDTEAFF,TGTGCCAGCAGCTTAATCGCGGGGCGTCCGGACACTGAAGCTTTCTTT
TRBJ2-1,-,-,TRBV7-9,CASSLRGNEQFF,TGTGCCAGCAGCTTAAGGGGAAATGAGCAGTTCTTC
TRBJ1-3,-,-,TRBV27,CASSHRGLSGNTIYF,TGTGCCAGCAGTCACCGTGGGCTCTCTGGAAACACCATATATTTT
TRBJ2-4,-,-,TRBV19,CASSITRDYQNIQYF,TGTGCCAGTAGTATAACCCGGGATTATCAAAACATTCAGTACTTC